One sample yielded the 30 T cell receptor beta chains listed below, sequenced in a study of CD8+CD57+ T cells in acquired aplastic anemia. All patients picked for sequencing had shown, by flow cytometry, an expansion of CD8+CD57+ cells. Both TCR beta VDJ combination and CDR3 sequence profiling were carried out. Genomic DNA was the template for this profiling. TCRdb analysed the reads with MiXCR anew, one entry per CDR3 protein. In the table there are 200,000 to 250,000 distinct CDR3 sequences, about half of which are singletons. The sequencing sample was made of sorted CD4+, CD8+, or CD8+CD57+ T cells (not recorded which) from PBMCs. Receptors originate from a human donor with aplastic anemia.

The rearrangement links TRBV10-3 to TRBJ2-3, with D perhaps TRBD1 or TRBD2 (6 bases each). Trimming took 8 bases from V and 2 from J, leaving 11 bases between them. Germline V gives CDR1 ENHRY, CDR2 SYGVKD. CDR3 size: 13 residues. CDR3: CAIRRGATDTQYF. CDR3 nucleotides: TGTGCCATCCGAAGGGGGGCCACAGATACGCAGTATTTT.

Ten or more counts support this clonotype. V gene TRBV6-1 combines with J gene TRBJ1-3; perhaps TRBD1 as D (5 bases). The CDR3 length is 15 residues. The V gene's germline CDR1 is MNHNS and CDR2 SASEGT. Trimming took 4 bases from V and 3 from J, leaving 13 bases between them. In DNA form, the CDR3 reads TGTGCCAGCAGTGCACTGACAGATCTTGGAAACACCATATATTTT. It yields the protein CASSALTDLGNTIYF.

This clonotype was counted many times. The V gene is TRBV5-1, the J gene TRBJ2-1; D may be TRBD1 (7 bases). The V gene's germline CDR1 is SGHRS and CDR2 YFSETQ. V dropped 4 bases and J dropped 8 bases, with 16 bases sitting between them. CDR3 length: 14 amino acids. In DNA, the CDR3 is TGCGCCAGCAGCGTGGCAGGGGGGATGGATGAGCAGTTCTTC. Its protein is CASSVAGGMDEQFF.

This chain connects TRBV24-1 to TRBJ2-2; D may be TRBD1 (5 bases). The CDR3 spans 17 residues. The germline CDR1 and CDR2 sequences are KGHDR and SFDVKD. V gave up 2 bases and J gave up 1 base, with 13 bases separating them. The DNA of the CDR3 is TGTGCCACCAGTGATTGGGGCGTGGCAGGGAACACCGGGGAGCTGTTTTTT. Protein product: CATSDWGVAGNTGELFF.

At least ten counts were recorded for this clonotype. This chain uses TRBV2 with TRBJ2-1, with 7 bases identical to TRBD2. Germline values: CDR1 SNHLY, CDR2 FYNNEI. Trimming took 7 bases from V and 8 from J; bases not matched to a gene: 5. The CDR3 is 12 amino acids. In DNA form, the CDR3 reads TGTGCCAGCAAGCGGGGCTGGGATGAGCAGTTCTTC. Amino acid sequence: CASKRGWDEQFF.

The sample holds many counts of this clonotype. The chain links TRBV3-1 to TRBJ2-7; TRBD1 is a possible D gene (7 bases). This CDR3 spans 15 amino acids. V was clipped by 1 base and J by 2 bases, with 12 bases between them. The germline V gene encodes CDR1 LGHDT and CDR2 YNNKEL (reference sequence). The CDR3 sequence is CASSQGRRGPYEQYF. The CDR3 coding sequence is TGTGCCAGCAGCCAAGGAAGGAGGGGGCCCTACGAGCAGTACTTC.

This clonotype was seen repeatedly, ten times or more. The chain joins TRBV29-1 to TRBJ1-3; no firm D call. The CDR3 has 11 residues. The ends were cut back, 6 bases at V and 4 bases at J, with 7 bases in the middle. Germline V gives CDR1 SQVTM, CDR2 ANQGSEA. The DNA of the CDR3 is TGCAGCGTCCAAAAGGGAAACACCATATATTTT. It encodes CSVQKGNTIYF.

Concerning this clonotype: Being one base from a much bigger clone, this may be a read error. The gene calls are TRBV6-4 and TRBJ1-5; the D gene is possibly TRBD1 (5 bases). CDR1 MRHNA and CDR2 SNTAGT come from the germline V gene. The CDR3 has 15 amino acids. This CDR3 is CAGSYSGGMDQPQHF. In nucleotides, the CDR3 is TGTGCCGGCAGTTACTCGGGGGGGATGGATCAGCCCCAGCATTTT.

This clonotype has a count of ten or more. The CDR3 region has the DNA TGCAGTGCTAGAGGGGGTGGAGGGAATCAGCCCCAGCATTTT. This translates into CSARGGGGNQPQHF. The chain joins TRBV20-1 to TRBJ1-5; D is unresolved. V gave up 1 base and J gave up 4 bases, with 11 bases separating them. CDR3 length: 14 amino acids. Germline V gene lookup returns CDR1 DFQATT and CDR2 SNEGSKA (reference sequence).

This clonotype came up many times. The genes are TRBV15 and TRBJ1-2, with no clear D. The CDR3 sequence is 14 residues long. CDR1 LNHNV and CDR2 YYDKDF come from the germline V gene (reference sequence). The V end lost 0 bases, the J end lost 5 bases, and 10 bases lay between the germline ends. CDR3 region: CATSRDLKGYGYTF. The CDR3 DNA reads TGTGCCACCAGCAGAGATTTGAAGGGTTATGGCTACACCTTC. Full variable domain (outside the CDR3, taken from reference TRBV15 and TRBJ1-2): DAMVIQNPRYQVTQFGKPVTLSCSQTLNHNVMYWYQQKSSQAPKLLFHYYDKDFNNEADTPDNFQSRRPNTSFCFLDIRSPGLGDTAMYLCATSRDLKGYGYTFGSGTRLTVV.

With regard to this clonotype: A junction end diverges from the germline sequence, so it may reflect a read error. The rearrangement uses TRBV3-1 and TRBJ1-6, with D perhaps TRBD1 (6 bases). This CDR3 is 18 amino acids long. Germline V gene data show CDR1 as LGHDT and CDR2 as YNNKEL (reference sequence). This CDR3 is CASSRTMTGSSHNSPLHF. The CDR3 DNA sequence: TGTGCCAGCAGCCGAACTATGACAGGTAGCTCCCATAATTCACCCCTCCACTTT.

The J gene is TRBJ1-4, the V gene TRBV6-1; D call uncertain. Trimming cost V 2 bases and J 11 bases, with 0 bases left between them. The germline gives CDR1 MNHNS, CDR2 SASEGT. The CDR3 length is 9 residues. CDR3: CASSEKLFF. The CDR3 bases are TGTGCCAGCAGTGAAAAACTGTTTTTT.

At least ten counts were recorded for this clonotype. The chain couples TRBV29-1 to TRBJ2-1, with D possibly TRBD2 on 5 matching bases. The CDR3 extends over 13 amino acids. V was clipped by 4 bases and J by 3 bases, with 10 bases between them. Germline V CDR1 and CDR2: SQVTM, ANQGSEA. CDR3 residues: CSVATRGYNEQFF. As DNA, the CDR3 is TGCAGCGTTGCCACCCGGGGCTACAATGAGCAGTTCTTC.

On this clonotype itself: One junction end disagrees with the germline gene, perhaps due to a read error. V and J are TRBV2 and TRBJ2-1; D unresolved. The CDR3 consists of 8 residues. In germline, CDR1 is SNHLY, CDR2 FYNNEI. The CDR3: CASSGLSF. CDR3 bases: TGTGCCAGCAGTGGTTTATCCTTC.

In the case of this clonotype: Given a much more abundant clone one base away, this may be a read error. V usage is TRBV20-1 and J usage is TRBJ1-4; TRBD1 is a possible D gene (6 bases). Germline CDR1 DFQATT, CDR2 SNEGSKA (reference sequence). CDR3 length equals 16 residues. In DNA, the CDR3 is TGCAGTGCTAGAGGGCCCGGGGCTCTCAGGGGTGAAAAACTGGTTTTT. Amino acid sequence: CSARGPGALRGEKLVF.

As to this clonotype: At one end, the junction sequence differs from germline, possibly due to a read error. The chain recombines TRBV7-2 with TRBJ1-1; TRBD1 agrees at 8 bases. From germline, CDR1 is SGHTA and CDR2 FQGNSA. This CDR3 contains 16 residues. The CDR3 protein is CASSFAGGWETTEASF. The CDR3 coding sequence is TGTGCCAGCAGCTTCGCAGGGGGCTGGGAAACCACTGAAGCTTCCTTT.

This clonotype was found many times. The chain is built from TRBV5-1 and TRBJ1-1; D is possibly TRBD1 (6 bases). V lost 1 base and J lost 4, with 11 bases in between. The CDR3 has 14 amino acids. The germline gives CDR1 SGHRS, CDR2 YFSETQ. The DNA of the CDR3 is TGCGCCAGCAGCTTGCAACAGGGCGGCACTGAAGCTTTCTTT. Translation: CASSLQQGGTEAFF.

This clonotype occurred a few times. This chain joins TRBV11-2 and TRBJ1-2; D ambiguous. This CDR3 is built from 14 residues. The V end lost 1 base, the J end lost 0 bases, and 6 bases lay between the germline ends. Germline CDR1 is SGHAT and CDR2 is FQNNGV. The CDR3 nucleotides are TGTGCCAGCAGCTTAGGGGAGACTAACTATGGCTACACCTTC. This sequence encodes CASSLGETNYGYTF.

V gene TRBV7-9 combines with J gene TRBJ2-7; possibly TRBD1 for D (6 bases). V was cut by 0 bases and J by 3 bases, with 18 bases left in between. This CDR3 is 17 amino acids long. Per germline, CDR1 SEHNR and CDR2 FQNEAQ (reference sequence). CDR3 DNA sequence: TGTGCCAGCAGCTTAGCGGCAGGGGTTTTGTCCCACTACGAGCAGTACTTC. Translation: CASSLAAGVLSHYEQYF.

The chain is built from TRBV3-1 and TRBJ1-4, with a tentative D call TRBD1 (5 bases). From germline, CDR1 is LGHDT and CDR2 YNNKEL (reference sequence). V lost 5 bases and J 5 bases, leaving 15 bases between the germline ends. The CDR3 spans 15 residues. Here the CDR3 reads CASSERRGGNEKLFF. The CDR3 coding sequence is TGTGCCAGCAGCGAACGAAGGGGCGGGAATGAAAAACTGTTTTTT.

The V call is TRBV20-1, the J call TRBJ1-2; tentatively, D is TRBD1 (5 bases). Trimming shortened V by 1 base and J by 6 bases, and 12 bases separated the two germline ends. Germline lookup yields CDR1 DFQATT and CDR2 SNEGSKA (reference sequence). The CDR3 is 13 residues long. CDR3 nucleotide sequence: TGCAGTGCTAGAGGAGCGGGGACGGATGGCTACACCTTC. Translating gives CSARGAGTDGYTF.

Remarks on this clonotype: With a much larger clone just one base away, this may be a read error. This chain links TRBV20-1 with TRBJ2-2, with TRBD1 matching over 7 bases. Germline V gives CDR1 DFQATT, CDR2 SNEGSKA (reference sequence). The CDR3 sequence is 12 residues long. CDR3 loop: CGGKGAGGELFF. The CDR3 region has the DNA TGCGGTGGAAAGGGGGCGGGCGGGGAGCTGTTTTTT.

This CDR3 reads CATATTVYNEQFF. The CDR3 DNA reads as TGTGCCACCGCTACGACAGTCTACAATGAGCAGTTCTTC. The chain has TRBV2 and TRBJ2-1, with D perhaps TRBD1 (5 bases). The CDR3 is made up of 13 amino acids. V lost 10 bases, J lost 3 bases, and 13 bases lay in between. Germline V gene sequence: CDR1 SNHLY, CDR2 FYNNEI.

The gene calls are TRBV7-2 and TRBJ1-2; 8 bases fit TRBD1. Unmatched junction bases numbered 9, after V lost 1 base and J lost 8 bases. The CDR3 spans 15 residues. CDR1 and CDR2 from the germline V gene are SGHTA and FQGNSA. CDR3 residues: CASSLDPQGARGYTF. The CDR3, as DNA: TGTGCCAGCAGCTTAGACCCTCAGGGGGCCAGGGGCTACACCTTC.

The chain couples TRBV19 to TRBJ1-5, with 7 bases fitting TRBD1. Germline trimming cut 4 bases from V and 11 bases from J; bases unmatched to any gene: 8. The germline V gene encodes CDR1 LNHDA and CDR2 SQIVND (reference sequence). The length of the CDR3 is 13 residues. The CDR3 sequence: CASSNNRGTAQHF. The CDR3, as DNA: TGTGCCAGTAGTAACAACAGGGGTACGGCCCAGCATTTT.

This clonotype was counted ten times or more. The rearrangement uses TRBV20-1 and TRBJ1-6, with D possibly TRBD1 on 6 matching bases. Trimming pared 5 bases from V and 4 bases from J, leaving 12 bases between. Germline lookup yields CDR1 DFQATT and CDR2 SNEGSKA (reference sequence). The CDR3 spans 14 residues. This chain's CDR3 is CSARQETYNSPLHF. CDR3 DNA: TGCAGTGCTCGACAGGAGACGTATAATTCACCCCTCCACTTT.

The rearrangement links TRBV10-2 to TRBJ2-3; perhaps TRBD2 as D (6 bases). V shed 4 bases and J shed 0 bases, with 11 bases lying between them. This CDR3 has 15 residues. Germline values: CDR1 WSHSY, CDR2 SAAADI. CDR3 protein: CASSGGRRSTDTQYF. The CDR3 coding sequence is TGCGCCAGCAGTGGGGGGAGGCGCAGCACAGATACGCAGTATTTT.

Only one count was recorded for this clonotype. The chain recombines TRBV20-1 with TRBJ1-2; D gene uncertain. CDR3 size: 11 residues. Between the trimmed V and J ends, which lost 6 bases and 4 bases, there was a span of 9 bases. The germline gives CDR1 DFQATT, CDR2 SNEGSKA (reference sequence). DNA of the CDR3: TGCAGTGCCCCAGGCTTCTATGGCTACACCTTC. The encoded protein is CSAPGFYGYTF.

J is TRBJ2-1 and V is TRBV19, with 8 bases identical to TRBD1. Germline values: CDR1 LNHDA, CDR2 SQIVND (reference sequence). The trim removed 4 bases at V and 4 bases at J, leaving 6 bases unmatched. CDR3 length: 15 residues. This CDR3 reads CASSTKGQVYNEQFF. CDR3 bases: TGTGCCAGTAGTACAAAGGGACAGGTGTACAATGAGCAGTTCTTC.

The count of this clonotype is one. A read error may account for a junction end that differs from germline. The rearrangement uses TRBV7-9 and TRBJ2-3, with 7 bases aligning to TRBD2. CDR3 length: 15 residues. The germline V gene encodes CDR1 SEHNR and CDR2 FQNEAQ (reference sequence). CDR3 DNA sequence: TGCGCCAGCAGCTTGGGAGGGAGGGCTACAGATACGCAGTATTTT. Protein: CASSLGGRATDTQYF.